A single T cell receptor (beta chain) is shown here with its context. The ends were cut back, 4 bases at V and 14 bases at J, with 19 bases in the middle. There are 14 residues in the CDR3. Germline loops: CDR1 SGHRS, CDR2 YFSETQ. In the study's own analysis: For nucleated cells, counts were estimated from reference gene primer amplification. Clones were read by immunoSEQ multiplex PCR, and TCRdb kept only the in-frame ones, dropping some. The DNA gave D and trimming, while V, J and clone size come from that table. Seen here are approximately 22,000 clones, 81% observed once, and the top ten hold 2% to 2.5%. This entry comes from a study of blood T cell repertoires in COVID-19. Overall study context: Both acute and convalescent COVID-19 samples were obtained from the United States, Italy and Spain.

The V call is TRBV5-1, the J call TRBJ1-6, with a weak D call TRBD1 (6 bases). The receptor's source is a woman aged 70-85 years with COVID-19, enrolled during active disease. Source material: peripheral blood. The CDR3 DNA follows: TGCGCCAGCAGCCTTACCGGGACACCAGAGGCCCTCCACTTT. Translating gives CASSLTGTPEALHF.